The 12 T cell receptor beta chains presented below share a single source sample, sequenced in a study of CD8 T cells in Susac syndrome. cDNA came from about 0.46 to 1 ug RNA primed by random hexamers. TCRdb passed the immunoSEQ multiplex PCR reads through MiXCR, listing each CDR3 protein once. The sample carries hundreds of thousands of distinct CDR3 sequences, over 75% recorded once. What was sequenced was CD8+ T cells from PBMCs. The receptors here all came from a human donor with multiple sclerosis.

The chain carries TRBV7-9 and TRBJ2-5; 7 bases are a match to TRBD1. CDR3 length: 14 residues. Trimming cost V 3 bases and J 3 bases; bases outside gene matches: 4. Germline V gene data show CDR1 as SEHNR and CDR2 as FQNEAQ (reference sequence). The CDR3, as DNA: TGTGCCAGCAGCTTTCCCGGGACAGAAGAGACCCAGTACTTC. Translated, it gives CASSFPGTEETQYF. The variable domain in full, with the rest retrieved from reference TRBV7-9 and TRBJ2-5, is DTGVSQNPRHKITKRGQNVTFRCDPISEHNRLYWYRQTLGQGPEFLTYFQNEAQLEKSRLLSDRFSAERPKGSFSTLEIQRTEQGDSAMYLCASSFPGTEETQYFGPGTRLLVL.

The gene calls are TRBV7-2 and TRBJ2-5, with TRBD2 identical over 9 bases. From germline, CDR1 is SGHTA and CDR2 FQGNSA. CDR3 length: 17 amino acids. V gave up 0 bases and J gave up 5 bases; unmatched junction bases: 10. The CDR3 sequence: CASSLAKASGARETQYF. DNA of the CDR3: TGTGCCAGCAGCTTAGCAAAGGCTAGCGGGGCTCGGGAGACCCAGTACTTC.

With respect to this clonotype: An end of the junction does not agree with germline; a read error may underlie this. The gene calls are TRBV15 and TRBJ2-7; no firm D call. The CDR3 totals 12 residues. CDR1 and CDR2 from the germline V gene are LNHNV and YYDKDF (reference sequence). This CDR3 reads CATSRAGYGQYF. As DNA, the CDR3 is TGTGCCACCAGCAGAGCTGGGTACGGGCAGTACTTC.

This chain joins TRBV12-3 or TRBV12-4 and TRBJ1-1; tentative D call: TRBD1 (5 bases). V lost 7 bases and J lost 0, with 18 bases in between. The CDR3 consists of 16 residues. The CDR3 protein is CASTQGREGMNTEAFF. The CDR3 coding sequence is TGTGCCAGCACCCAGGGCAGGGAGGGGATGAACACTGAAGCTTTCTTT.

The rearrangement links TRBV20-1 to TRBJ1-5, with 9 bases fitting TRBD1. Losses at the gene ends were 0 bases for V and 1 base for J; bases not matched to a gene: 13. CDR1 is DFQATT and CDR2 is SNEGSKA in the germline V gene (reference sequence). This CDR3 spans 19 amino acids. For the CDR3, the DNA is TGCAGTGCTAGAGAAATGAGTCGGGACAGGGCATTCAGCAATCAGCCCCAGCATTTT. This translates into CSAREMSRDRAFSNQPQHF.

This chain joins TRBV5-1 and TRBJ2-7; 9 nucleotides match TRBD1. V lost 3 bases, J lost 3 bases, and 7 bases stayed unmatched. This CDR3 is built from 15 residues. The germline V gene encodes CDR1 SGHRS and CDR2 YFSETQ. DNA of the CDR3: TGCGCCAGCAGCTGGGGACAGGGAGTTTACTACGAGCAGTACTTC. This gives the protein CASSWGQGVYYEQYF.

This clonotype has a handful of counts. The chain uses TRBV27 and TRBJ1-1, with 7 positions matching TRBD1. Germline loops: CDR1 MNHEY, CDR2 SMNVEV (reference sequence). V shed 2 bases, J shed 1 base, and the junction held 1 base outside the gene matches. The CDR3 totals 14 residues. DNA of the CDR3: TGTGCCAGCAGTTTAGGGACAGCGAACACTGAAGCTTTCTTT. Protein product: CASSLGTANTEAFF.

The V gene is TRBV6-1, the J gene TRBJ2-6; D remains ambiguous. The CDR3 covers 16 residues. Germline V gene data show CDR1 as MNHNS and CDR2 as SASEGT. Deletions cut 5 bases from V and 3 bases from J, with 14 bases between. This chain's CDR3 is CASSLHPVIGANVLTF. The DNA for the CDR3 is TGTGCCAGCAGTCTCCACCCGGTCATTGGGGCCAACGTCCTGACTTTC.

The rearrangement links TRBV19 to TRBJ1-1; D is ambiguous. The CDR3 length is 13 residues. Looked up from germline, CDR1 is LNHDA and CDR2 is SQIVND (reference sequence). Trimming removed 1 base from V and 1 base from J, with 4 bases in between. CDR3: CASSIAWNTEAFF. The CDR3 coding sequence is TGTGCCAGTAGTATAGCCTGGAACACTGAAGCTTTCTTT.

In DNA, the CDR3 is TGTGCCAGCAGTTCAAGGACAGCAATAAACACTGAAGCTTTCTTT. Its protein product is CASSSRTAINTEAFF. The chain recombines TRBV28 with TRBJ1-1, with D perhaps TRBD1 (6 bases). Germline lookup yields CDR1 MDHEN and CDR2 SYDVKM. V was clipped by 4 bases and J by 2 bases, with 14 bases between them. CDR3 length: 15 amino acids.

The gene calls are TRBV5-6 and TRBJ2-1, with TRBD2 as a possible D gene (5 bases). The CDR3 spans 15 residues. V was pared by 1 base and J by 4 bases, with 12 bases between. Germline values: CDR1 SGHDT, CDR2 YYEEEE. CDR3 region: CASSLLSGDYNEQFF. The CDR3, as DNA: TGTGCCAGCAGCTTGCTAAGCGGCGATTACAATGAGCAGTTCTTC.

The genes are TRBV27 and TRBJ2-3, with 7 bases identical to TRBD2. Germline loops: CDR1 MNHEY, CDR2 SMNVEV (reference sequence). The CDR3 spans 15 residues. J lost 4 bases, V lost 0 bases, and 4 bases had no gene match. Here the CDR3 DNA reads TGTGCCAGCAGTTTATCCGGACTAGTACCAGATACGCAGTATTTT. Its translation is CASSLSGLVPDTQYF.